Listed here are 28 T cell receptor beta chains from one sample, sequenced in a study of Ad26.COV2.S vaccination and SARS-CoV-2 variants. Profiled with immunoSEQ multiplex PCR; TCRdb holds only in-frame clones, not every one. The repertoire has some 330,000 clones, roughly 88% of them found once; the top ten carry around 5.5%. Treatment noted: 15 to 20 received Ad26.COV2.S at low or high dose, single or two shots; roughly five received placebo; per-sample allocation not given. Repertoires come from day 63 after the first vaccine or placebo injection. This specimen was peripheral blood, taken in a trial of Ad26.COV2.S vaccine versus placebo. Receptor source: a person aged 18 to 65 who received the Ad26.COV2.S COVID-19 vaccine or a placebo.

V and J are TRBV9 and TRBJ1-2; D may be TRBD1 (6 bases). Germline-derived CDR1 and CDR2 are SGDLS and YYNGEE. CDR3 size: 13 residues. Trimming left V 7 bases short and J 6 bases short, with 16 bases between. CDR3 amino acids: CASGSQGGHGYTF. CDR3 coding DNA: TGTGCCAGCGGGTCCCAAGGGGGGCATGGCTACACCTTC.

The rearrangement uses TRBV7-9 and TRBJ1-1; D gene ambiguous. Germline V lookup: CDR1 SEHNR, CDR2 FQNEAQ (reference sequence). The CDR3 extends over 13 amino acids. Trimming took off 5 bases at V and 7 bases at J, with 14 bases between the two ends. Written as DNA, the CDR3 is TGTGCCAGCAGCGAGAAGGTAGGCCTTGAAGCTTTCTTT. Its protein is CASSEKVGLEAFF.

The chain joins TRBV5-1 to TRBJ2-6, with D uncertain. This CDR3 region has 17 residues. V was shortened by 0 bases and J by 0 bases, with 10 bases between the two germline ends. Germline-derived CDR1 and CDR2 are SGHRS and YFSETQ. In DNA form, the CDR3 reads TGCGCCAGCAGCTTGGGGGCCGCTAGCTCTGGGGCCAACGTCCTGACTTTC. It specifies CASSLGAASSGANVLTF. Supplemented by reference TRBV5-1 and TRBJ2-6, the full variable domain reads KAGVTQTPRYLIKTRGQQVTLSCSPISGHRSVSWYQQTPGQGLQFLFEYFSETQRNKGNFPGRFSGRQFSNSRSEMNVSTLELGDSALYLCASSLGAASSGANVLTFGAGSRLTVL.

The rearrangement joins TRBV2 to TRBJ2-1; 8 nucleotides match TRBD1. This CDR3 is 16 amino acids long. Germline V gene sequence: CDR1 SNHLY, CDR2 FYNNEI. Losses at the gene ends were 7 bases for V and 4 bases for J; bases not matched to a gene: 12. The CDR3 bases are TGTGCCAGCAAGGGTGGTCGACAGGGGTATTACAATGAGCAGTTCTTC. Protein: CASKGGRQGYYNEQFF. The complete variable domain, with remaining parts taken from reference TRBV2 and TRBJ2-1, reads EPEVTQTPSHQVTQMGQEVILRCVPISNHLYFYWYRQILGQKVEFLVSFYNNEISEKSEIFDDQFSVERPDGSNFTLKIRSTKLEDSAMYFCASKGGRQGYYNEQFFGPGTRLTVL.

V is TRBV7-8 and J is TRBJ2-1, with 9 bases aligning to TRBD1. CDR3 length: 14 amino acids. Germline V CDR1 and CDR2: SGHVS, FQNEAQ. With V trimmed by 5 bases and J by 5 bases, 4 bases remained unmatched. The CDR3 coding sequence is TGTGCCAGCAGCCCCGGGACAGGGAACAATGAGCAGTTCTTC. It specifies CASSPGTGNNEQFF. Full variable domain (missing parts from reference TRBV7-8 and TRBJ2-1): GAGVSQSPRYKVAKRGQDVALRCDPISGHVSLFWYQQALGQGPEFLTYFQNEAQLDKSGLPSDRFFAERPEGSVSTLKIQRTQQEDSAVYLCASSPGTGNNEQFFGPGTRLTVL.

On this clone itself: Different DNA sequences within this sample yield the same CDR3. The chain is built from TRBV5-4 and TRBJ1-4; unclear D gene. CDR1 is SGHNT and CDR2 is YYREEE in the germline V gene (reference sequence). V lost 0 bases and J lost 8, with 2 bases in between. The CDR3 runs to 11 residues. The CDR3 nucleotides read TGTGCCAGCAGCTTGGGAGAAAAACTGTTTTTT. It is translated as CASSLGEKLFF.

This sequence joins TRBV5-1 and TRBJ2-7; 7 bases are a match to TRBD1. Germline lookup yields CDR1 SGHRS and CDR2 YFSETQ. The CDR3 extends over 17 amino acids. V shed 1 base and J 4 bases; nucleotides not matched to a gene: 14. CDR3 protein: CASSLYLGTATAYEQYF. The DNA for the CDR3 is TGCGCCAGCAGCTTGTATCTCGGGACAGCGACGGCATACGAGCAGTACTTC.

The J gene is TRBJ2-2, the V gene TRBV7-9; D is unclear. CDR1 is SEHNR, CDR2 FQNEAQ, per germline (reference sequence). The CDR3 is made up of 17 amino acids. Trimming took off 4 bases at V and 3 bases at J, with 18 bases between the two ends. The CDR3 spells CASSSQVRSPDTGELFF. The CDR3 nucleotides read TGTGCCAGCAGCTCCCAAGTGCGGAGTCCCGACACCGGGGAGCTGTTTTTT.

The CDR3 region has the DNA TGTGCCAGCAGCTTGGGGGAGGACAATCTAAATTCACCCCTCCACTTT. Protein: CASSLGEDNLNSPLHF. The chain couples TRBV5-6 to TRBJ1-6; D perhaps matches TRBD1 (5 bases). Germline assignment: CDR1 SGHDT and CDR2 YYEEEE. The V end was cut by 0 bases, the J end by 7 bases, with 14 bases between. This CDR3 has 16 amino acids.

The genes are TRBV19 and TRBJ2-1; no reliable D call. The CDR3 length is 12 residues. Germline V gene data show CDR1 as LNHDA and CDR2 as SQIVND (reference sequence). V gave up 9 bases and J gave up 9 bases, with 15 bases separating them. In DNA, the CDR3 is TGTGCCAGCTCTGGCCTATCCAGTGAGCAGTTCTTC. Translation gives CASSGLSSEQFF.

This chain connects TRBV25-1 to TRBJ1-4; no reliable D call. Germline CDR1 is MGHDK and CDR2 is SYGVNS. The CDR3 runs to 15 residues. V was cut by 3 bases and J by 4 bases, with 12 bases left in between. CDR3 sequence: CASSEPTSGNEKLFF. DNA for the CDR3: TGTGCCAGCAGTGAGCCGACCTCGGGTAATGAAAAACTGTTTTTT.

This clone was recorded once. The V and J genes are TRBV5-1 and TRBJ1-1; the D is unclear. The CDR3 has 13 residues. Trimming pared 2 bases from V and 7 bases from J, leaving 12 bases between. Germline CDR1 reads SGHRS; CDR2 reads YFSETQ. DNA of the CDR3: TGCGCCAGCAGCTTTCGATTAGCCAGTGAAGCTTTCTTT. Protein sequence: CASSFRLASEAFF.

This sequence joins TRBV5-8 and TRBJ1-1, with TRBD1 matching 7 bases. CDR3 length: 15 amino acids. V shed 4 bases, J shed 0 bases, and the junction held 6 bases outside the gene matches. The V gene's germline CDR1 is SGHTS and CDR2 YDEGEE. The CDR3 spells CASSDSGTVNTEAFF. DNA of the CDR3: TGTGCCAGCAGCGACTCCGGGACAGTGAACACTGAAGCTTTCTTT.

This chain links TRBV7-3 with TRBJ2-3; TRBD1 might be the D (6 bases). CDR1 SGHTA and CDR2 FQGTGA come from the germline V gene. V lost 1 base and J 3 bases, leaving 14 bases between the germline ends. CDR3 size: 16 residues. The CDR3 bases are TGTGCCAGCAGCTTAAACACTGGACAGAGGACAGATACGCAGTATTTT. Protein product: CASSLNTGQRTDTQYF. Combining the CDR3 with reference TRBV7-3 and TRBJ2-3 gives the whole variable domain GAGVSQTPSNKVTEKGKYVELRCDPISGHTALYWYRQSLGQGPEFLIYFQGTGAADDSGLPNDRFFAVRPEGSVSTLKIQRTERGDSAVYLCASSLNTGQRTDTQYFGPGTRLTVL.

V usage is TRBV15 and J usage is TRBJ2-1, with D unclear. The CDR3 is 15 amino acids. Between the trimmed V and J ends, which lost 1 base and 0 bases, there was a span of 7 bases. The V gene's germline CDR1 is LNHNV and CDR2 YYDKDF (reference sequence). CDR3 residues: CATSRAWSSYNEQFF. The CDR3 nucleotides are TGTGCCACCAGCAGAGCGTGGAGCTCCTACAATGAGCAGTTCTTC.

The chain uses TRBV15 and TRBJ2-1; 12 bases line up with TRBD2. The CDR3 runs to 20 residues. J lost 0 bases, V lost 0 bases, and 9 bases had no gene match. Per germline, CDR1 LNHNV and CDR2 YYDKDF (reference sequence). CDR3 in DNA: TGTGCCACCAGCAGAGATAGAGGACTAGCGGGAAGTAGCTCCTACAATGAGCAGTTCTTC. This gives the protein CATSRDRGLAGSSSYNEQFF.

The chain uses TRBV6-6 and TRBJ2-3, with D possibly TRBD1 on 6 matching bases. Deletions cut 5 bases from V and 3 bases from J, with 18 bases between. This CDR3 comprises 16 residues. The V gene's germline CDR1 is MNHNY and CDR2 SVGAGI (reference sequence). CDR3 residues: CASSPPDRARTDTQYF. DNA for the CDR3: TGTGCCAGCAGTCCACCGGACAGAGCGAGGACAGATACGCAGTATTTT.

This chain uses TRBV10-3 with TRBJ2-3, with TRBD2 identical over 10 bases. The length of the CDR3 is 16 residues. After removal of 5 bases from V and 7 bases from J, the junction contained 12 bases not matched to a gene. CDR1 ENHRY and CDR2 SYGVKD come from the germline V gene. CDR3 loop: CAISLPSSGRANTQYF. The CDR3 DNA sequence: TGTGCCATCAGTCTACCCTCAAGCGGGAGGGCCAATACGCAGTATTTT.

V usage is TRBV2 and J usage is TRBJ2-2, with a possible D match to TRBD1 (6 bases). Trimming shortened V by 8 bases and J by 0 bases, and 13 bases separated the two germline ends. Germline CDR1 and CDR2: SNHLY and FYNNEI. CDR3 length: 15 residues. CDR3: CASDLGASNTGELFF. DNA of the CDR3: TGTGCCAGCGATTTGGGGGCATCGAACACCGGGGAGCTGTTTTTT.

The chain combines TRBV5-1 with TRBJ2-5; D remains ambiguous. The germline gives CDR1 SGHRS, CDR2 YFSETQ. Trimming left V 5 bases short and J 1 base short, with 6 bases between. The CDR3 runs to 12 residues. The CDR3 region is CASRQPQETQYF. The CDR3 nucleotides are TGCGCCAGCAGACAGCCCCAAGAGACCCAGTACTTC.

The CDR3 is CASSGAGVAEETQYF. The CDR3 DNA reads TGTGCCAGTAGTGGGGCAGGGGTAGCCGAAGAGACCCAGTACTTC. V is TRBV19 and J is TRBJ2-5, with a weak D call TRBD1 (6 bases). Germline lookup yields CDR1 LNHDA and CDR2 SQIVND (reference sequence). V lost 5 bases, J lost 3 bases, and 16 bases lay in between. The CDR3 length is 15 residues.

The gene calls are TRBV19 and TRBJ1-5; TRBD1 agrees at 7 bases. The CDR3 spans 15 residues. Germline loops: CDR1 LNHDA, CDR2 SQIVND (reference sequence). V shed 11 bases and J 0 bases; nucleotides not matched to a gene: 10. In DNA, the CDR3 is TGTGCCTGCAAGGGGGCTCACTATAGCAATCAGCCCCAGCATTTT. It encodes CACKGAHYSNQPQHF.

J is TRBJ2-1 and V is TRBV24-1; the D gene is possibly TRBD2 (5 bases). Trimming removed 3 bases from V and 12 bases from J, with 17 bases in between. CDR1 is KGHDR and CDR2 is SFDVKD in the germline V gene. This CDR3 spans 14 amino acids. CDR3 in amino acids: CATSDPPDSAGQFF. The CDR3 nucleotides read TGTGCCACCAGTGATCCCCCGGACTCCGCGGGGCAGTTCTTC.

The chain links TRBV18 to TRBJ1-1; 8 bases are a match to TRBD1. Germline trimming cut 4 bases from V and 0 bases from J; bases unmatched to any gene: 13. The CDR3 consists of 18 residues. Germline V gives CDR1 KGHSH, CDR2 LQKENI. CDR3 residues: CASSLNRGSEWVNTEAFF. The CDR3 nucleotides are TGTGCCAGCTCACTTAACAGGGGGTCCGAATGGGTGAACACTGAAGCTTTCTTT.

The chain recombines TRBV5-8 with TRBJ2-3; 10 bases fit TRBD1. Germline trimming cut 5 bases from V and 6 bases from J; bases unmatched to any gene: 9. CDR3 size: 15 residues. Germline V CDR1 and CDR2: SGHTS, YDEGEE. In DNA, the CDR3 is TGTGCCAGCAGTTCGGACAGGGGGAGGTGGGATACGCAGTATTTT. This encodes CASSSDRGRWDTQYF.

The chain is built from TRBV19 and TRBJ1-6; a possible D gene is TRBD1 (5 bases). The CDR3 is made up of 13 amino acids. Trimming stripped 8 bases from V and 10 bases from J, with 15 bases between. Germline V gene sequence: CDR1 LNHDA, CDR2 SQIVND (reference sequence). DNA of the CDR3: TGTGCCAGTGGCGCAGGGCTTTTATCACCCCTCCACTTT. Translation: CASGAGLLSPLHF.

This clone was seen once. The chain links TRBV5-6 to TRBJ2-7; no definite D call. This CDR3 is 13 amino acids long. Between the trimmed V and J ends, which lost 3 bases and 4 bases, there was a span of 11 bases. Germline CDR1 is SGHDT and CDR2 is YYEEEE. CDR3 protein: CASSSIDRYEQYV. The CDR3 nucleotides read TGTGCCAGCAGCTCCATTGACCGATACGAGCAGTACGTC.

This clone was counted once. This chain joins TRBV7-9 and TRBJ1-1, with D possibly matching TRBD1 (6 bases). The CDR3 extends over 13 amino acids. V lost 3 bases and J 5 bases, leaving 10 bases between the germline ends. Germline CDR1 and CDR2: SEHNR and FQNEAQ (reference sequence). This chain's CDR3 is CASSLTGATEAFF. The CDR3 nucleotides are TGTGCCAGCAGCTTGACGGGGGCGACTGAAGCTTTCTTT.